The subject of this entry is one TCR beta chain. The antigen is not known. Trimming pared 2 bases from V and 5 bases from J, leaving 12 bases between. Germline CDR1 and CDR2: SGHAT and FQDESV (reference sequence). The CDR3 contains 14 residues. The sample is drawn from a study of somatic mutations in cytotoxic T cells in rheumatoid arthritis. Study observations and caveats: Comparison of CD8+ T-cell clonality between rheumatoid arthritis patients and age-matched healthy controls yielded no significant difference. There was no knowledge of the antigen targets of the expanded CD8+ clones.

The repertoire was sequenced with immunoSEQ multiplex PCR; TCRdb's copy has only in-frame clones and lacks some. The data show around 5,000 clones, 70% to 80% seen once. The input for sequencing was CD8+ T cells sorted from blood, taken at a follow-up visit. This TCR derives from a man aged 35 to 55 with rheumatoid arthritis. The chain has TRBV11-1 and TRBJ1-1; D unclear. Written as DNA, the CDR3 is TGTGCCAGCAGCTTACCAGGAAAGAGGACTGAAGCTTTCTTT. Its protein is CASSLPGKRTEAFF.